This T cell receptor beta chain comes out of a study of Ad26.COV2.S vaccination and SARS-CoV-2 variants. Study-level background: Dosing was one shot or two shots 56 days apart.

CDR3 length: 13 amino acids. V was shortened by 4 bases and J by 6 bases, with 14 bases between the two germline ends. The germline V gene encodes CDR1 SGHNT and CDR2 YYREEE (reference sequence). TCRdb keeps only in-frame clones here, not all; method: immunoSEQ multiplex PCR. The sample has under 550,000 clones; around 90% are singletons. Treatment noted: about 20 received Ad26.COV2.S at low or high dose, single or two shots; 5 received placebo; per-sample allocation not given. All samples were drawn on day 63, counting from the first vaccine or placebo injection. Whoever gave the sample was an adult aged 18-55 years in Boston. SARS-CoV-2 spike from the Wuhan strain was encoded by the vaccine, an Ad26 vector. This clone appeared once.

V is TRBV5-4 and J is TRBJ2-7, with D uncertain. The TCR was taken from a person aged 18-60 years who received the Ad26.COV2.S COVID-19 vaccine or a placebo. This specimen consisted of peripheral blood, obtained in a trial of Ad26.COV2.S vaccine versus placebo. For the CDR3, the DNA is TGTGCCAGCAGCATCGACTCGAATAGCGAGCAGTACTTC. This codes for CASSIDSNSEQYF.